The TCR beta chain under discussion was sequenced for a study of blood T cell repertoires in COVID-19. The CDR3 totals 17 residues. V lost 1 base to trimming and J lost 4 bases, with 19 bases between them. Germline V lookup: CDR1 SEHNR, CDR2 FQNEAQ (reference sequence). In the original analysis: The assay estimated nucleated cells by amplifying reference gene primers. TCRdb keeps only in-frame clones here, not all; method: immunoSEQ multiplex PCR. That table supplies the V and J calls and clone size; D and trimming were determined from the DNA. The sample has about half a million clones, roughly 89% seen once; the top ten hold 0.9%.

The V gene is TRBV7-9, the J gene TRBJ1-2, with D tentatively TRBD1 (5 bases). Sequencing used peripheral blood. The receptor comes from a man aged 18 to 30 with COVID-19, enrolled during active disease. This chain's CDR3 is CASSLVKGQGLFYGYTF. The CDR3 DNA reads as TGTGCCAGCAGCTTAGTTAAGGGCCAGGGTCTTTTCTATGGCTACACCTTC.